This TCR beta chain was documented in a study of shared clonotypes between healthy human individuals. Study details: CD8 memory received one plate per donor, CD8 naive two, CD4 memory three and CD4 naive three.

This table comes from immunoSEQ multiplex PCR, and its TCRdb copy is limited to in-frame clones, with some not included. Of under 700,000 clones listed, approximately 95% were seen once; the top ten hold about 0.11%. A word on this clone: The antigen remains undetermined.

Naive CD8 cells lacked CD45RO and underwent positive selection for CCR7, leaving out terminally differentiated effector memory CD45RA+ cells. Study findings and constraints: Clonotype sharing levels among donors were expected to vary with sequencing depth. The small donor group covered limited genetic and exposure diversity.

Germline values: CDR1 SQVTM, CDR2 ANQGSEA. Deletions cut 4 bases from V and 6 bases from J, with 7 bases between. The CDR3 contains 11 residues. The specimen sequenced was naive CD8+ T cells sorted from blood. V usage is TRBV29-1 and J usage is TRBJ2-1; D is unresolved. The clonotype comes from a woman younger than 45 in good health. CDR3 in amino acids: CSVGGLNEQFF. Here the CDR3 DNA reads TGCAGCGTTGGGGGTCTCAATGAGCAGTTCTTC.